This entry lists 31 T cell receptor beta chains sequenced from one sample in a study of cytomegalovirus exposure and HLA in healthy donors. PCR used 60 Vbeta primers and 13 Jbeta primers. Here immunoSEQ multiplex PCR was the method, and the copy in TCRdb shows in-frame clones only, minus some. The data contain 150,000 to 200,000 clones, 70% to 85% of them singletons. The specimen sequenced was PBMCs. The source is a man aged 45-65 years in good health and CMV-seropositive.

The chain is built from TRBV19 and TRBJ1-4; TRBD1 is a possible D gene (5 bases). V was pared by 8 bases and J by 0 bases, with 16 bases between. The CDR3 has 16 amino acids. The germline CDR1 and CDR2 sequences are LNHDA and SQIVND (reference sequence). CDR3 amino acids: CASHHRSSATNEKLFF. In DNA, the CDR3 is TGTGCCAGTCACCACAGGAGCTCGGCAACTAATGAAAAACTGTTTTTT.

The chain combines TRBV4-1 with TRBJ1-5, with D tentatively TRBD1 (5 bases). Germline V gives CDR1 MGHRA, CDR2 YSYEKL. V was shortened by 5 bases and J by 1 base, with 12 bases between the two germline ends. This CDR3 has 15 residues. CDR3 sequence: CASSAREGSNQPQHF. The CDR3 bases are TGCGCCAGCAGCGCACGGGAGGGGAGCAATCAGCCCCAGCATTTT.

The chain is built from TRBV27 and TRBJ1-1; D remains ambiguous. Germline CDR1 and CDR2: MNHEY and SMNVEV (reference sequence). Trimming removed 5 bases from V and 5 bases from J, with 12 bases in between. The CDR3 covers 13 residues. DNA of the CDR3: TGTGCCAGCAGTACTCTAACGGGTACTGAAGCTTTCTTT. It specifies CASSTLTGTEAFF.

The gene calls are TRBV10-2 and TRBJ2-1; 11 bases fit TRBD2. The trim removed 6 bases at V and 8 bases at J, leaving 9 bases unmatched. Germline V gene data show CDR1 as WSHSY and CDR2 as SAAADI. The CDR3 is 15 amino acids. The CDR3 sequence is CASSLAGGPGDEQFF. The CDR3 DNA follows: TGCGCCAGCAGCTTAGCGGGGGGGCCTGGCGATGAGCAGTTCTTC.

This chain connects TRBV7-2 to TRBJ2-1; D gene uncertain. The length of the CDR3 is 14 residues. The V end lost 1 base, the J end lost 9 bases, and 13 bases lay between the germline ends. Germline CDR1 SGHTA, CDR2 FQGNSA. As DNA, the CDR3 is TGTGCCAGCAGCTTAGTCGTTTTCGATAGTGAGCAGTTCTTC. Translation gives CASSLVVFDSEQFF.

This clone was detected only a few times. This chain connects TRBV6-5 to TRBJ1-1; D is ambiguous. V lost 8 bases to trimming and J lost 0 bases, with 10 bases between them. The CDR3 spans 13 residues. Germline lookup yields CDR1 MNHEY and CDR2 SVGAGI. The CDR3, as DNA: TGTGCCAGCGGATTCCAGGTGAACACTGAAGCTTTCTTT. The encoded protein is CASGFQVNTEAFF.

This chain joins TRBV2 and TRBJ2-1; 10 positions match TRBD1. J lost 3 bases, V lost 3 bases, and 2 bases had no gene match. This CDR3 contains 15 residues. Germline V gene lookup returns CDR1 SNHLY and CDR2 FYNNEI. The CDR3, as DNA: TGTGCCAGCAGTGACGGGACAGGGGACTACAATGAGCAGTTCTTC. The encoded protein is CASSDGTGDYNEQFF.

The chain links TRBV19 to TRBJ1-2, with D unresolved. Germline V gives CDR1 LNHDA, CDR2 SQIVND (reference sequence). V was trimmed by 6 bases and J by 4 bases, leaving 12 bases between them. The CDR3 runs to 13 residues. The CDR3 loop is CASRPEVSYGYTF. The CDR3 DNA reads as TGTGCCAGTAGGCCCGAAGTCAGCTATGGCTACACCTTC. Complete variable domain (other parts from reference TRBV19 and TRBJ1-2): DGGITQSPKYLFRKEGQNVTLSCEQNLNHDAMYWYRQDPGQGLRLIYYSQIVNDFQKGDIAEGYSVSREKKESFPLTVTSAQKNPTAFYLCASRPEVSYGYTFGSGTRLTVV.

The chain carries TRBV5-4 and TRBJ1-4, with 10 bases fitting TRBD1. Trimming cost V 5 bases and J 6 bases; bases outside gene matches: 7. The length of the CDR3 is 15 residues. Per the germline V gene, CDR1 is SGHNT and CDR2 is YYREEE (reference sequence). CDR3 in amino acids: CASSSPGQGYEKLFF. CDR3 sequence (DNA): TGTGCCAGCAGTTCACCGGGACAGGGGTATGAAAAACTGTTTTTT.

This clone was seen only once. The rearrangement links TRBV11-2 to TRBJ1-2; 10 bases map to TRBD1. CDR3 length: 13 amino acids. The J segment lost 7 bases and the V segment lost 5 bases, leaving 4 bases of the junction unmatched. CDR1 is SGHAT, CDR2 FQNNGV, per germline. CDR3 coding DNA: TGTGCCAGCAGCCCGGGGACAGGGGCTGGCTACACCTTC. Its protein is CASSPGTGAGYTF.

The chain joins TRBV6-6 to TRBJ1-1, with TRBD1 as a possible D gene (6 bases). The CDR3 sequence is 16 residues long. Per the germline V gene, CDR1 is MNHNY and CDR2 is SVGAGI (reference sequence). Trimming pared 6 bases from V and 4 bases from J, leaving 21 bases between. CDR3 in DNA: TGTGCCAGCAGCCCGGCCCGGGGGGGCAGGGGCACTGAAGCTTTCTTT. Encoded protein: CASSPARGGRGTEAFF.

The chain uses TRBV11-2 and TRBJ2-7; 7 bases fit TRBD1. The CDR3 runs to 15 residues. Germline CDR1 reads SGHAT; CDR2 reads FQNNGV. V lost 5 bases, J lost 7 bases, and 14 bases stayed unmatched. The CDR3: CASSHSGQTVFEQYF. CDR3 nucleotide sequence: TGTGCCAGCAGCCACTCGGGACAGACTGTTTTTGAGCAGTACTTC.

CDR3 nucleotides: TGTGCCAGCAGCTTGGGACAGGGGGAGACCCAGTACTTC. Translating it yields CASSLGQGETQYF. The V gene is TRBV7-3, the J gene TRBJ2-5; 10 bases align to TRBD1. Germline lookup yields CDR1 SGHTA and CDR2 FQGTGA. The V gene end was trimmed by 3 bases and the J gene end by 5 bases; junction bases not matched to a gene: 0. The CDR3 is 13 amino acids.

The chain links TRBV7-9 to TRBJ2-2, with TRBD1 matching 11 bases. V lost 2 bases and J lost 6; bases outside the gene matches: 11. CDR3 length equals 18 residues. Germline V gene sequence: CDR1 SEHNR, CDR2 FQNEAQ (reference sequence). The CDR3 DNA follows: TGTGCCAGCAGCTTATTGGACAGGGGGCGAGAGGGGGCCGGGGAGCTGTTTTTT. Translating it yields CASSLLDRGREGAGELFF.

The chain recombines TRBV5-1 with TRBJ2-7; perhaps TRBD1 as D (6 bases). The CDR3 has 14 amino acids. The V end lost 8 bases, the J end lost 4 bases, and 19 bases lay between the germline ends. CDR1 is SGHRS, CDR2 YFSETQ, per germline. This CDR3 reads CASWTHLRGYEQYV. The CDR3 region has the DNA TGCGCCAGTTGGACACACCTAAGGGGGTACGAGCAGTACGTC.

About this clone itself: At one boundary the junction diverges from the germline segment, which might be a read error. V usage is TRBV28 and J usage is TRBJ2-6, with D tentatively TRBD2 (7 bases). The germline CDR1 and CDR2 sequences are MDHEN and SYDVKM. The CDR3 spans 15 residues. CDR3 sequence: CASNPSGAGANGLTF. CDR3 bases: TGTGCCAGCAACCCGTCGGGGGCGGGGGCCAACGGCCTGACTTTC.

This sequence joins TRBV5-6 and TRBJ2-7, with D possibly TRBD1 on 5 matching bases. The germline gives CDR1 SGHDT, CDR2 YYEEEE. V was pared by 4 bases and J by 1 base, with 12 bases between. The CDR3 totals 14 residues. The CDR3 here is CASSVLQESYEQYV. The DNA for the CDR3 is TGTGCCAGCAGCGTACTACAGGAGTCCTACGAGCAGTACGTC.

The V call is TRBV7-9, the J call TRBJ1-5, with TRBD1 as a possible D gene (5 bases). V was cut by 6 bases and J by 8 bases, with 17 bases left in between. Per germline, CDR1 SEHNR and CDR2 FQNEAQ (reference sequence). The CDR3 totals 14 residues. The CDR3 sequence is CASSSDRFVEPQHF. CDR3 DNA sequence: TGTGCCAGCAGTTCCGACAGATTTGTGGAGCCCCAGCATTTT.

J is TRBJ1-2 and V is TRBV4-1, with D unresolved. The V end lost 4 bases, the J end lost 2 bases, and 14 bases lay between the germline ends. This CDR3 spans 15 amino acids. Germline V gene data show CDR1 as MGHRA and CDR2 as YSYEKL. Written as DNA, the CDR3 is TGCGCCAGCAGCCGCCTGGACGGAGGGAACTATGGCTACACCTTC. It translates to CASSRLDGGNYGYTF.

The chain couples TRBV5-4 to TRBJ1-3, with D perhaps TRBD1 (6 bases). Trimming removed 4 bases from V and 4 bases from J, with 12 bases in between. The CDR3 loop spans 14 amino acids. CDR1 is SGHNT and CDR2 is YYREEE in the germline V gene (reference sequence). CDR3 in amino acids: CASSVTGFGNTIYF. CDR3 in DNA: TGTGCCAGCAGCGTGACAGGCTTCGGAAACACCATATATTTT.

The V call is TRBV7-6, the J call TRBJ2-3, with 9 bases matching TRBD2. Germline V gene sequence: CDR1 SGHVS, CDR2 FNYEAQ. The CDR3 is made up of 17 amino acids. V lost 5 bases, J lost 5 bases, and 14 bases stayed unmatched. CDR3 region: CASSPINRGSGRDTQYF. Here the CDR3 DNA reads TGTGCCAGCAGCCCCATAAACCGGGGTAGCGGGAGAGATACGCAGTATTTT. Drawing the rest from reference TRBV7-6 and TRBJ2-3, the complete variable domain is GAGVSQSPRYKVTKRGQDVALRCDPISGHVSLYWYRQALGQGPEFLTYFNYEAQQDKSGLPNDRFSAERPEGSISTLTIQRTEQRDSAMYRCASSPINRGSGRDTQYFGPGTRLTVL.

CDR3 sequence reads: CASSLVWTSSNTSNTGELFF. DNA for the CDR3: TGTGCCAGCAGCTTAGTTTGGACTAGCTCGAATACCAGTAACACCGGGGAGCTGTTTTTT. The chain has TRBV11-3 and TRBJ2-2, with TRBD2 matching 8 bases. From germline, CDR1 is SGHNT and CDR2 YENEEA. The CDR3 totals 20 residues. Germline trimming cut 1 base from V and 2 bases from J; bases unmatched to any gene: 15.

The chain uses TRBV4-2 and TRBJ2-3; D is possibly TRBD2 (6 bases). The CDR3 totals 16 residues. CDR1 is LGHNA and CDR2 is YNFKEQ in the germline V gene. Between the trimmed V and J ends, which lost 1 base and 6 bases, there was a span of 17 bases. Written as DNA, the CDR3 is TGTGCCAGCAGCCAAGGTGGGGCCGGAGGGCGGGATACGCAGTATTTT. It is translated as CASSQGGAGGRDTQYF.

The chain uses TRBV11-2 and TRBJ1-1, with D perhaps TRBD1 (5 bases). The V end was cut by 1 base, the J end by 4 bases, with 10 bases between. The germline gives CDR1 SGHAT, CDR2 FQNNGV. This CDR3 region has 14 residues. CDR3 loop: CASSLAGWPTEAFF. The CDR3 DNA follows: TGTGCCAGCAGCTTAGCAGGGTGGCCCACTGAAGCTTTCTTT.

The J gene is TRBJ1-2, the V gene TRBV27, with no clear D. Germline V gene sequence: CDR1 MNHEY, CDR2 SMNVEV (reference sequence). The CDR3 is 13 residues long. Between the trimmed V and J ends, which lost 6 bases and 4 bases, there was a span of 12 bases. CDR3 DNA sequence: TGTGCCAGCAGCCTGCCGTCAGGCTATGGCTACACCTTC. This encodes CASSLPSGYGYTF.

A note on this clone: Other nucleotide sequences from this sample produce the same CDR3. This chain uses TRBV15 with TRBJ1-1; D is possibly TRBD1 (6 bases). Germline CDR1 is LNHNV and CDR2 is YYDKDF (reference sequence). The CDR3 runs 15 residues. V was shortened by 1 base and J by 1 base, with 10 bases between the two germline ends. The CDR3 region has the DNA TGTGCCACCAGCAGAGTGCTACAGGGGAACACTGAAGCTTTCTTT. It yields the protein CATSRVLQGNTEAFF.

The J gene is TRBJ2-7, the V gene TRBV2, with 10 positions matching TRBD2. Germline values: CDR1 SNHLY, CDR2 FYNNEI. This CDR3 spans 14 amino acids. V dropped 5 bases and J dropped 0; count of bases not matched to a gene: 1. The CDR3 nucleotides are TGTGCCAGCAGTCCTAGCGGGAGCTCCTACGAGCAGTACGTC. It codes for CASSPSGSSYEQYV.

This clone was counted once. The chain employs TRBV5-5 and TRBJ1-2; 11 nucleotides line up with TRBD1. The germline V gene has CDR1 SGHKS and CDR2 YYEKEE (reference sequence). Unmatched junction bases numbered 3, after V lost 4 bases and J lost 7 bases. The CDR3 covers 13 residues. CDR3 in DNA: TGTGCCAGCAGCGTCGGGACAGGGGGTGGCTACACCTTC. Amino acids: CASSVGTGGGYTF.

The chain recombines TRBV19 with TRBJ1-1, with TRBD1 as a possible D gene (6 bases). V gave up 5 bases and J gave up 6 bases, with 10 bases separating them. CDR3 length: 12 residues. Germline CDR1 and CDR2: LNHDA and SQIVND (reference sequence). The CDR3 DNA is TGTGCCAGTAGTCCTCAGGGGTCTGAAGCTTTCTTT. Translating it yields CASSPQGSEAFF.

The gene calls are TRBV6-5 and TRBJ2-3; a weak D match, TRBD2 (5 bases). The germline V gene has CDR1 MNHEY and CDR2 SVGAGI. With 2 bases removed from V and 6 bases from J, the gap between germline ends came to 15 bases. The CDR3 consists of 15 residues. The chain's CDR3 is CASSYRGLGPDTQYF. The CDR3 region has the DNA TGTGCCAGCAGTTACCGTGGACTCGGACCCGATACGCAGTATTTT.

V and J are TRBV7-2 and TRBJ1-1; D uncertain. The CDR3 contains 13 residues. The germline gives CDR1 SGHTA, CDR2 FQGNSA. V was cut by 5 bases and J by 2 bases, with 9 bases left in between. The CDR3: CASSPYFNTEAFF. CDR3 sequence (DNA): TGTGCCAGCAGCCCCTACTTCAACACTGAAGCTTTCTTT. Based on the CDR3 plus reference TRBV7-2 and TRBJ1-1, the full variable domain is GAGVSQSPSNKVTEKGKDVELRCDPISGHTALYWYRQSLGQGLEFLIYFQGNSAPDKSGLPSDRFSAERTGGSVSTLTIQRTQQEDSAVYLCASSPYFNTEAFFGQGTRLTVV.